The next 12 T cell receptor beta chains were all read from a single sample in a study of graft-versus-host responses after intestinal transplantation. The antigens these receptors bind are not known. Assay used: immunoSEQ multiplex PCR; TCRdb lists only in-frame clones, some missing. This table holds approximately 86,000 clones, approximately 90% found once. The sequences come from unstimulated CD8+ T cells sorted from spleen or lymph node cells, collected before transplant. The receptor set was obtained from a human donor who was the organ donor for an intestinal transplant.

V usage is TRBV5-1 and J usage is TRBJ2-2, with a tentative D call TRBD1 (5 bases). V gave up 1 base and J gave up 2 bases, with 12 bases separating them. The length of the CDR3 is 16 residues. Germline assignment: CDR1 SGHRS and CDR2 YFSETQ. The CDR3 loop reads CASSLTTEFNTGELFF. The CDR3, as DNA: TGCGCCAGCAGCTTGACGACAGAGTTTAACACCGGGGAGCTGTTTTTT.

By sample fraction, this clone is medium-sized. V is TRBV7-8 and J is TRBJ2-2; a possible D gene is TRBD2 (7 bases). V dropped 2 bases and J dropped 2 bases, with 18 bases sitting between them. This CDR3 comprises 18 residues. Germline CDR1 reads SGHVS; CDR2 reads FQNEAQ. The CDR3 loop is CASSLSLSGDTNTGELFF. CDR3 in DNA: TGTGCCAGCAGCTTAAGTCTCAGCGGGGACACCAACACCGGGGAGCTGTTTTTT.

The rearrangement uses TRBV29-1 and TRBJ2-7, with 7 bases fitting TRBD1. Losses at the gene ends were 7 bases for V and 6 bases for J; bases not matched to a gene: 12. There are 13 residues in the CDR3. Germline CDR1 is SQVTM and CDR2 is ANQGSEA. The CDR3 here is CSARTTGAVEQYF. The CDR3 DNA reads as TGCAGCGCTCGAACTACAGGGGCCGTCGAGCAGTACTTC.

The count of this clone is one. J is TRBJ2-3 and V is TRBV7-9; D remains unclear. V lost 3 bases and J 2 bases, leaving 9 bases between the germline ends. Per the germline V gene, CDR1 is SEHNR and CDR2 is FQNEAQ (reference sequence). This CDR3 has 14 residues. This chain's CDR3 is CASSFLDITDTQYF. In nucleotides, the CDR3 is TGTGCCAGCAGCTTCCTCGACATCACAGATACGCAGTATTTT.

The chain links TRBV29-1 to TRBJ1-2, with D maybe TRBD1 (6 bases). V lost 4 bases and J lost 2, with 11 bases in between. Looked up from germline, CDR1 is SQVTM and CDR2 is ANQGSEA. The CDR3 totals 13 residues. In DNA form, the CDR3 reads TGCAGCGTTGGACAGGCATCAAACTATGGCTACACCTTC. Translating gives CSVGQASNYGYTF.

This clone has only one observation. This chain connects TRBV29-1 to TRBJ2-7, with 8 bases lining up with TRBD1. The CDR3 runs 12 residues. Trimming cost V 4 bases and J 6 bases; bases outside gene matches: 5. CDR1 and CDR2 from the germline V gene are SQVTM and ANQGSEA. CDR3 in amino acids: CSVGEDRVEQYF. CDR3 in DNA: TGCAGCGTTGGAGAGGACAGGGTCGAGCAGTACTTC.

The V call is TRBV4-2, the J call TRBJ2-3, with TRBD2 matching over 7 bases. The V gene's germline CDR1 is LGHNA and CDR2 YNFKEQ. The CDR3 runs to 16 residues. With V trimmed by 2 bases and J by 4 bases, 9 bases remained unmatched. The CDR3 bases are TGTGCCAGCAGCCAACTTCCGGGGGGTCTCCCAGATACGCAGTATTTT. Translating gives CASSQLPGGLPDTQYF.

This sequence joins TRBV13 and TRBJ1-2; TRBD1 matches at 7 bases. Per the germline V gene, CDR1 is PRHDT and CDR2 is FYEKMQ (reference sequence). J was trimmed by 4 bases and V by 5 bases; bases with no gene match: 7. This CDR3 region has 14 residues. The CDR3 nucleotides read TGTGCCAGCAGCAGCGCGGGACAGTCCTATGGCTACACCTTC. It specifies CASSSAGQSYGYTF.

This sequence joins TRBV2 and TRBJ2-7; TRBD1 aligns across 9 bases. The CDR3 has 12 residues. The germline V gene encodes CDR1 SNHLY and CDR2 FYNNEI. The V segment lost 8 bases and the J segment 6 bases; nucleotides outside the gene matches: 5. CDR3 nucleotides: TGTGCCAGCCGGGACAGGGCGACCGAGCAGTACTTC. It is translated as CASRDRATEQYF.

The chain joins TRBV4-1 to TRBJ2-2; D is uncertain. The CDR3 is 16 amino acids. The germline V gene has CDR1 MGHRA and CDR2 YSYEKL. Deletions cut 1 base from V and 0 bases from J, with 9 bases between. The CDR3: CASSQVAAANTGELFF. The CDR3 DNA sequence: TGCGCCAGCAGCCAAGTGGCCGCGGCGAACACCGGGGAGCTGTTTTTT.

The rearrangement links TRBV4-3 to TRBJ2-1; TRBD1 is a possible D gene (5 bases). CDR1 is LGHNA and CDR2 is YSLEER in the germline V gene. The CDR3 spans 15 residues. V was cut by 0 bases and J by 3 bases, with 9 bases left in between. The CDR3 sequence: CASSQDDDSYNEQFF. The CDR3 DNA sequence: TGCGCCAGCAGCCAAGATGACGACAGCTACAATGAGCAGTTCTTC.

CDR3: CASSQEGVGEQYF. CDR3 nucleotides: TGCGCCAGCAGCCAAGAAGGGGTGGGCGAGCAGTACTTC. The rearrangement uses TRBV4-1 and TRBJ2-5; TRBD1 might be the D (5 bases). The J call is in doubt because the DNA end fits TRBJ2-7 better. This CDR3 is built from 13 residues. Germline CDR1 MGHRA, CDR2 YSYEKL.